Following are 20 T cell receptor beta chains from one sample sequenced in a study of control samples from healthy donors and cancer patients (dated by TCRdb to the early 2020s). The library was generated by the immunoSEQ multiplex PCR assay. TCRdb obtained this table from immuneACCESS and retained in-frame rearrangements with V and J assigned. These tables miss some clones; where compared with another copy, unresolved V genes account for less than half of the shortfall, and the remainder is unexplained. The sample table records approximately 79,000 clones; about 91% of these occur just once. The top ten hold approximately 7.2% of the sample. Sequencing was carried out using blood. The receptors were sampled from a man aged 50-60 years in good health.

The chain is built from TRBV27 and TRBJ2-1; perhaps TRBD2 as D (6 bases). The V end was cut by 3 bases, the J end by 2 bases, with 11 bases between. The CDR3 totals 15 residues. The germline CDR1 and CDR2 sequences are MNHEY and SMNVEV (reference sequence). DNA of the CDR3: TGTGCCAGCAGTTTGGTGGCGGGGACCTACAATGAGCAGTTCTTC. Translation: CASSLVAGTYNEQFF.

The chain uses TRBV30 and TRBJ1-5, with D perhaps matching TRBD1 (6 bases). V dropped 0 bases and J dropped 3 bases, with 12 bases sitting between them. There are 15 residues in the CDR3. Germline loops: CDR1 GTSNPN, CDR2 SVGIG (reference sequence). The CDR3 protein is CAWSVQGRTNQPQHF. The CDR3 nucleotides are TGTGCCTGGAGTGTACAGGGCAGGACCAATCAGCCCCAGCATTTT.

This sequence joins TRBV6-5 and TRBJ2-5; D is unresolved. CDR1 and CDR2 from the germline V gene are MNHEY and SVGAGI. V lost 5 bases, J lost 7 bases, and 20 bases lay in between. This CDR3 comprises 15 residues. The chain's CDR3 is CASSLVSSGPGTQYF. The CDR3 DNA reads as TGTGCCAGCAGTCTGGTGTCCTCAGGTCCCGGGACCCAGTACTTC.

This clone was recorded only once. The V gene is TRBV19, the J gene TRBJ1-2, with no clear D. The V gene lost 4 bases and the J gene lost 4 bases, with 13 bases spanning the gap. CDR3 size: 14 residues. Germline CDR1 reads LNHDA; CDR2 reads SQIVND (reference sequence). CDR3 amino acids: CASSKFPLRYGYTF. The CDR3 nucleotides are TGTGCCAGTAGTAAGTTCCCCCTCCGCTATGGCTACACCTTC.

The rearrangement uses TRBV19 and TRBJ2-7; D possibly corresponds to TRBD2 (5 bases). V was clipped by 5 bases and J by 2 bases, with 16 bases between them. Germline V gene lookup returns CDR1 LNHDA and CDR2 SQIVND (reference sequence). This CDR3 comprises 15 residues. CDR3 loop: CASSPADIGTYEQYF. The CDR3 DNA reads as TGTGCCAGTAGTCCCGCCGATATCGGGACCTACGAGCAGTACTTC.

The rearrangement joins TRBV10-2 to TRBJ2-2; D is perhaps TRBD1 (5 bases). The CDR3 has 19 amino acids. The germline V gene has CDR1 WSHSY and CDR2 SAAADI. Trimming removed 4 bases at V and 1 base at J, with 22 bases between. The CDR3 DNA reads TGCGCCAGCAGTGGCAGGGTAAAAAGATCCCAGAAGAACACCGGGGAGCTGTTTTTT. It specifies CASSGRVKRSQKNTGELFF.

About this clone: Compared with germline, one end of the junction differs, possibly owing to a read error. The gene calls are TRBV7-7 and TRBJ2-1; tentatively, D is TRBD2 (5 bases). Germline CDR1 is SSHAT and CDR2 is FNYEAQ (reference sequence). The CDR3 covers 15 residues. CDR3 bases: TGTGCTAGCAGCCCGTCTGGGAGCTCCTACAATGAGCAGTTCTTC. Encoded protein: CASSPSGSSYNEQFF.

The genes are TRBV21-1 and TRBJ2-1; the DNA was not used to check the table's D call, TRBD1. TRBV21-1 corresponds to a pseudogene. The CDR3 has 14 amino acids. CDR3 DNA sequence: TGTGCCAGCAGCAAGGGACAGGGTACCAATGAGCAGTTCTTC. Amino acid sequence: CASSKGQGTNEQFF.

This clone was counted only a few times. The gene calls are TRBV7-9 and TRBJ1-1, with 7 bases lining up with TRBD1. J gave up 1 base and V 5 bases, and 4 bases lay outside the gene matches. Per the germline V gene, CDR1 is SEHNR and CDR2 is FQNEAQ (reference sequence). This CDR3 spans 14 amino acids. In DNA, the CDR3 is TGTGCCAGCAGCCGACAGGGCGGGAACACTGAAGCTTTCTTT. It is translated as CASSRQGGNTEAFF.

The gene calls are TRBV30 and TRBJ2-7, with TRBD1 identical over 9 bases. CDR1 is GTSNPN and CDR2 is SVGIG in the germline V gene (reference sequence). The CDR3 has 14 amino acids. Trimming at V came to 0 bases and at J to 4 bases, leaving 4 bases not matched to a gene. The CDR3 spells CAWSVGTGLYEQYF. In DNA form, the CDR3 reads TGTGCCTGGAGTGTAGGGACAGGGCTTTACGAGCAGTACTTC.

The chain combines TRBV19 with TRBJ2-3; 13 positions match TRBD2. The CDR3 runs 17 residues. Germline CDR1 and CDR2: LNHDA and SQIVND (reference sequence). V was pared by 5 bases and J by 2 bases, with 7 bases of the junction left unmatched. The CDR3 loop is CASSGTSGGATTDTQYF. For the CDR3, the DNA is TGTGCCAGTAGTGGCACTAGCGGGGGGGCGACCACAGATACGCAGTATTTT.

The chain combines TRBV20-1 with TRBJ1-5; a weak D match, TRBD1 (5 bases). Germline CDR1 reads DFQATT; CDR2 reads SNEGSKA (reference sequence). There are 13 residues in the CDR3. V shed 3 bases and J shed 1 base, with 7 bases lying between them. The CDR3 DNA is TGCAGTGCTAGTAGGGGAAGCAATCAGCCCCAGCATTTT. It yields the protein CSASRGSNQPQHF.

The J gene is TRBJ2-1, the V gene TRBV30; D remains ambiguous. Trimming took off 2 bases at V and 4 bases at J, with 15 bases between the two ends. CDR1 is GTSNPN and CDR2 is SVGIG in the germline V gene (reference sequence). This CDR3 comprises 15 residues. The CDR3 nucleotides are TGTGCCTGGAGTTCCGGTCTTGGGGTTTACAATGAGCAGTTCTTC. This encodes CAWSSGLGVYNEQFF.

The chain is built from TRBV5-4 and TRBJ2-3, with 8 bases lining up with TRBD1. CDR3 length: 16 amino acids. V dropped 3 bases and J dropped 4; count of bases not matched to a gene: 10. The germline V gene encodes CDR1 SGHNT and CDR2 YYREEE (reference sequence). The CDR3 coding sequence is TGTGCCAGCAGCTCCCTATGGGGACAGGTTTCAGATACGCAGTATTTT. Encoded protein: CASSSLWGQVSDTQYF.

This clone was detected a few times. CDR3 DNA: TGCGCCAGCAGCGGTTTTAAGGGACTAGCGGGGGCCGGCGGGGAGCTGTTTTTT. Amino acids: CASSGFKGLAGAGGELFF. The chain is built from TRBV4-1 and TRBJ2-2, with TRBD2 matching over 14 bases. Trimming removed 5 bases from V and 7 bases from J; junction bases left unmatched: 12. The CDR3 contains 18 residues. Germline CDR1 is MGHRA and CDR2 is YSYEKL.

The chain couples TRBV6-2 or TRBV6-3 to TRBJ2-3, with TRBD2 matching over 12 bases. With 5 bases clipped from V and 6 bases from J, the junction kept 6 bases outside the gene matches. CDR1 is MNHEY, CDR2 SVGEGT, per germline. This CDR3 has 15 residues. The CDR3 bases are TGTGCCAGCAGTCCAGGACTAGCGGGGTCGGATACGCAGTATTTT. Protein: CASSPGLAGSDTQYF.

The chain recombines TRBV10-3 with TRBJ1-1; TRBD1 agrees at 11 bases. Per the germline V gene, CDR1 is ENHRY and CDR2 is SYGVKD. V gave up 2 bases and J gave up 4 bases; unmatched junction bases: 6. The CDR3 totals 16 residues. The CDR3 coding sequence is TGTGCCATCAGTGAGAGGGGACAGGGGGACGGCACTGAAGCTTTCTTT. This codes for CAISERGQGDGTEAFF.

The V and J genes are TRBV4-3 and TRBJ2-1; D call uncertain. From germline, CDR1 is LGHNA and CDR2 YSLEER. This CDR3 region has 16 residues. V shed 2 bases and J shed 3 bases, with 14 bases lying between them. The CDR3 bases are TGCGCCAGCAGCCAATTGGCCAGGCAATACTACAATGAGCAGTTCTTC. It yields the protein CASSQLARQYYNEQFF.

This clone was found once. The J gene is TRBJ2-3, the V gene TRBV18, with 9 bases aligning to TRBD2. Germline V gene sequence: CDR1 KGHSH, CDR2 LQKENI. The CDR3 contains 18 residues. Trimming cost V 2 bases and J 6 bases; bases outside gene matches: 15. The CDR3 nucleotides read TGTGCCAGCTCACCAGACTATCCGGCGATAGCGGGGGTGGATACGCAGTATTTT. The encoded protein is CASSPDYPAIAGVDTQYF.

The CDR3 loop reads CASSLGQKSNQPQHF. Written as DNA, the CDR3 is TGTGCCAGCAGCCTAGGACAGAAGAGCAATCAGCCCCAGCATTTT. This chain connects TRBV7-9 to TRBJ1-5, with a possible D match to TRBD1 (6 bases). The CDR3 contains 15 residues. Germline CDR1 and CDR2: SEHNR and FQNEAQ (reference sequence). V shed 5 bases and J shed 1 base, with 12 bases lying between them.